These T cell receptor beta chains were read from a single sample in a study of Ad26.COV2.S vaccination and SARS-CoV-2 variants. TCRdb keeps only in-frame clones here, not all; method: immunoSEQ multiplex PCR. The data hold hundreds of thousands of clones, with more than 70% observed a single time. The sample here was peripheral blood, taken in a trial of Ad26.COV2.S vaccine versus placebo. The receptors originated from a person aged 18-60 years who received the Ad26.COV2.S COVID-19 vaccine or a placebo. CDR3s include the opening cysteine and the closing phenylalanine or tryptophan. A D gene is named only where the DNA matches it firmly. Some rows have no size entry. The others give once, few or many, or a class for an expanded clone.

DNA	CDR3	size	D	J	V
TGTGCCAGCAGCCAAGGCCTAGCGGGGCACACCGGGGAGCTGTTTTTT	CASSQGLAGHTGELFF	NA	TRBD2	TRBJ2-2	TRBV3-1/TRBV3-2
TGTGCCAGCAGCTTGGCCAGGGGTTATGGCTACACCTTC	CASSLARGYGYTF	NA	NA	TRBJ1-2	TRBV5-6
TGTGCCAGCACCGATCTAGCGGGAGTACAAGAGACCCAGTACTTC	CASTDLAGVQETQYF	NA	TRBD2	TRBJ2-5	TRBV7-9
TGTGCCAGCAGTGATAGGGGAATCGACCAGCCCCAGCATTTT	CASSDRGIDQPQHF	NA	NA	TRBJ1-5	TRBV6-1
TGCGCCAGCAGCTTGGAGGCGGAACGTCCGAACACCGGGGAGCTGTTTTTT	CASSLEAERPNTGELFF	NA	NA	TRBJ2-2	TRBV5-1
TGTGCCAGCAGCTTGTCGGGGTCGGACACCATATATTTT	CASSLSGSDTIYF	NA	NA	TRBJ1-3	TRBV13
TGTGCCAGCAGCCCAGGGAGGACAGTTAACACTGAAGCTTTCTTT	CASSPGRTVNTEAFF	NA	NA	TRBJ1-1	TRBV3-1/TRBV3-2
TGTGCCAGCAGTTACTCAGGCGGAAAAGCTTTCTTT	CASSYSGGKAFF	NA	NA	TRBJ1-1	TRBV6-2/TRBV6-3
TGTGCCAGCAGTCTCGGACTAGCGGGAGTTGAGCAGTTCTTC	CASSLGLAGVEQFF	NA	TRBD2	TRBJ2-1	TRBV6-5
TGTGCCAGTAGTGAAACCGGGACAGGGGGTTTCCAGCCCCAGCATTTT	CASSETGTGGFQPQHF	NA	TRBD1	TRBJ1-5	TRBV19
TGTGCCTGGATTCCCCCGGGGCGACAGGTCCCAGAGACCCAGTACTTC	CAWIPPGRQVPETQYF	NA	NA	TRBJ2-5	TRBV30
TGTGCCAGCAGTGAAGGTGCAGGGTACGGTGAGCAGTTCTTC	CASSEGAGYGEQFF	NA	NA	TRBJ2-1	TRBV2
TGTGCCAGCAGCTTATGGGGTCTGTCAACTGAAGCTTTCTTT	CASSLWGLSTEAFF	NA	NA	TRBJ1-1	TRBV7-8
TGTGCCTGGATAAGGCCTCCATGGACGCAGTATTTT	CAWIRPPWTQYF	NA	NA	TRBJ2-3	TRBV30
TGTGCCAGCAGCCATCTAGCGGGAGGCACAGATACGCAGTATTTT	CASSHLAGGTDTQYF	NA	TRBD2	TRBJ2-3	TRBV7-2
TGTGCCACCAGCAGAGAGTTGCCGGGAGTGGGTCAGCCCCAGCATTTT	CATSRELPGVGQPQHF	NA	NA	TRBJ1-5	TRBV15
TGTGCCAGCAGCTCAAGACAGGGGGCGGGAGAGACCCAGTACTTC	CASSSRQGAGETQYF	NA	TRBD1	TRBJ2-5	TRBV5-4
TGCGCCAGCAGCTTGGGACAGGGAGGCACCGGGGAGCTGTTTTTT	CASSLGQGGTGELFF	NA	NA	TRBJ2-2	TRBV5-1
TGTGCCAGCAGCCAAGAGGACAGGGCTTCCAGTAGAGAGTACTTC	CASSQEDRASSREYF	few	TRBD1	TRBJ2-7	TRBV4-2
TGTGCCAGCCACCCTTGGGACAGGAACACTGAAGCTTTCTTT	CASHPWDRNTEAFF	NA	TRBD1	TRBJ1-1	TRBV6-5
TGTGCCAGCAGCGCTGATGTCGGGGGAGGTCGAAACTATGGCTACACCTTC	CASSADVGGGRNYGYTF	NA	NA	TRBJ1-2	TRBV9
TGTGCCAGCAGCAAATTGGGGGGAAATGAGCAGTTCTTC	CASSKLGGNEQFF	NA	NA	TRBJ2-1	TRBV21-1
TGTGCCACCAGCAGAGCCATGGCGGGAGGGGCAGATACGCAGTATTTT	CATSRAMAGGADTQYF	NA	TRBD2	TRBJ2-3	TRBV15